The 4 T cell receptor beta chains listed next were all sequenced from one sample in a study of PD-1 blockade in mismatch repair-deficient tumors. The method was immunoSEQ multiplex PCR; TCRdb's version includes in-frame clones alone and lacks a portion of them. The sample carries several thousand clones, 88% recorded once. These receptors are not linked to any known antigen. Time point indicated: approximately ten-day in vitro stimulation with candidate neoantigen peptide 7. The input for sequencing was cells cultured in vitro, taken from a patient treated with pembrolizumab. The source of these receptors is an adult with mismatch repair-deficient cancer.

The CDR3 is CACSVLAGNIAYHEQYF. CDR3 DNA sequence: TGTGCCTGTTCCGTCCTAGCGGGTAATATAGCGTACCACGAGCAGTACTTC. The genes are TRBV30 and TRBJ2-7; 8 bases align to TRBD2. Per the germline V gene, CDR1 is GTSNPN and CDR2 is SVGIG (reference sequence). V lost 6 bases to trimming and J lost 5 bases; unmatched junction nucleotides: 21. The length of the CDR3 is 17 residues.

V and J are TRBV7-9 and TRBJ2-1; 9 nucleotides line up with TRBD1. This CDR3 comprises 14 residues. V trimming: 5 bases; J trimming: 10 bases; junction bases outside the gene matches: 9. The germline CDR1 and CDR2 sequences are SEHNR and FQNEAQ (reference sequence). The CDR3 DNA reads TGTGCCAGCAGCACATGGACAGGGGACTGGGAGCAGTTCTTC. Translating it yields CASSTWTGDWEQFF. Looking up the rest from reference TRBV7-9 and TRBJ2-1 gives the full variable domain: DTGVSQNPRHKITKRGQNVTFRCDPISEHNRLYWYRQTLGQGPEFLTYFQNEAQLEKSRLLSDRFSAERPKGSFSTLEIQRTEQGDSAMYLCASSTWTGDWEQFFGPGTRLTVL.

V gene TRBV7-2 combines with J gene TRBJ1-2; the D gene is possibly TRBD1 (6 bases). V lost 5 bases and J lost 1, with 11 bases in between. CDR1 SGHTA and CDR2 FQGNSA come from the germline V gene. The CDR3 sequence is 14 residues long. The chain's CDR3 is CASSQTGSNYGYTF. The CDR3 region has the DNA TGTGCCAGCAGCCAGACAGGCAGTAACTATGGCTACACCTTC.

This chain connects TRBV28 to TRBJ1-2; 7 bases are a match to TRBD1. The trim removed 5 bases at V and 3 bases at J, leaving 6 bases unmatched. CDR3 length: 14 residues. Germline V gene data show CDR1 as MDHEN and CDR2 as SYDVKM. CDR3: CASSTQGRDYGYTF. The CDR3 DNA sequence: TGTGCCAGCAGTACACAGGGGCGAGACTATGGCTACACCTTC.